These 26 T cell receptor beta chains were sequenced from one sample in a study of regulatory T cells in long-lasting Graves disease (dated by TCRdb to about 2021). The time point label of this sample denotes: newly diagnosed GD, antithyroid drugs for less than 3 months. For both TCR sequencing and RNA sequencing, RNA was extracted from PBMCs using TRIzol. The receptor library was made with multiplex PCR. The run used an Illumina HiSeq 4000. iRepertoire HTBI primers and Arm-PCR amplification of CDR3 regions were used to construct TCR beta libraries. TCRdb reanalyzed the raw reads on its own, using fastp at Q25 for trimming and MiXCR for clone calling, and kept in-frame beta chains. Duplicate CDR3 protein sequences are folded into a single record with the most common DNA and genes. The sample table holds some 400,000 distinct CDR3 sequences, of which 14% to 15% were seen once. Clones ranked in the top ten supply approximately 15% of the sample.

The data also belong to a second study, concerning T cells in Graves' hyperthyroidism and ophthalmopathy.

The starting material was peripheral blood mononuclear cells (PBMCs), obtained at new diagnosis, from a patient treated with antithyroid drugs. Source of these receptors: a woman in her thirties with Graves disease. Donor details come from another sample of the same person, matched by shared clones.

This clonotype was seen repeatedly, ten times or more. The rearrangement joins TRBV27 to TRBJ2-7, with 8 bases lining up with TRBD2. Germline V CDR1 and CDR2: MNHEY, SMNVEV (reference sequence). Trimming took 7 bases from V and 5 from J; bases not matched to a gene: 7. The CDR3 runs to 13 residues. Here the CDR3 reads CASNQAGDNEQYF. The DNA for the CDR3 is TGTGCCAGCAATCAAGCGGGAGATAACGAGCAGTACTTC.

There are a few counts of this clonotype. V and J are TRBV6-2 or TRBV6-3 and TRBJ2-7, with D maybe TRBD1 (5 bases). Germline CDR1 and CDR2: MNHEY and SVGEGT. There are 14 residues in the CDR3. V lost 6 bases to trimming and J lost 2 bases, with 14 bases between them. CDR3 coding DNA: TGTGCCAGCAGCCCGCGGATAGGGGCCTACGAGCAGTACTTC. It specifies CASSPRIGAYEQYF.

The chain has TRBV19 and TRBJ2-2, with D maybe TRBD2 (5 bases). This CDR3 contains 16 residues. The ends were cut back, 5 bases at V and 3 bases at J, with 16 bases in the middle. Germline V gene data show CDR1 as LNHDA and CDR2 as SQIVND (reference sequence). CDR3 protein: CASSHFGNWDTGELFF. In DNA form, the CDR3 reads TGTGCCAGTAGTCATTTCGGGAACTGGGACACCGGGGAGCTGTTTTTT.

This clonotype was found many times. The gene calls are TRBV3-1 and TRBJ1-1, with unresolved D. Germline-derived CDR1 and CDR2 are LGHDT and YNNKEL (reference sequence). The length of the CDR3 is 16 residues. Trimming cost V 0 bases and J 0 bases, with 11 bases left between them. The CDR3: CASSQDVASMNTEAFF. Written as DNA, the CDR3 is TGTGCCAGCAGCCAAGACGTGGCCAGCATGAACACTGAAGCTTTCTTT.

The chain employs TRBV7-3 and TRBJ2-1; D tentatively reads TRBD1 or TRBD2 (6 bases each). The CDR3 loop spans 15 amino acids. Germline V gene sequence: CDR1 SGHTA, CDR2 FQGTGA. V was shortened by 5 bases and J by 7 bases, with 18 bases between the two germline ends. Here the CDR3 DNA reads TGTGCCAGCAGCCCCCAGATAGGGGGGCAAAATGAGCAGTTCTTC. Its translation is CASSPQIGGQNEQFF.

There are many counts of this clonotype. This sequence joins TRBV28 and TRBJ2-3; D might be TRBD2 (6 bases). The V and J ends lost 6 bases and 5 bases respectively, with 15 bases between them. Germline CDR1 reads MDHEN; CDR2 reads SYDVKM. The CDR3 spans 14 residues. The CDR3 coding sequence is TGTGCCAGCAGCGGGACTCGGCATTTAGATACGCAGTATTTT. Its protein is CASSGTRHLDTQYF.

The V and J genes are TRBV6-2 or TRBV6-3 and TRBJ2-5; maybe TRBD1 (5 bases). This CDR3 is 15 amino acids long. Germline CDR1 is MNHEY and CDR2 is SVGEGT. Trimming pared 3 bases from V and 7 bases from J, leaving 18 bases between. The CDR3 coding sequence is TGTGCCAGCAGTTATGACAGCGAGTCGTTACTGACCCAGTACTTC. Translating it yields CASSYDSESLLTQYF.

The rearrangement links TRBV19 to TRBJ1-1; D not certain. CDR1 and CDR2 from the germline V gene are LNHDA and SQIVND (reference sequence). This CDR3 contains 13 residues. Trimming left V 7 bases short and J 4 bases short, with 13 bases between. CDR3 nucleotides: TGTGCCAGTAACGCCCCTCGGGGCACTGAAGCTTTCTTT. This sequence encodes CASNAPRGTEAFF.

The rearrangement joins TRBV13 to TRBJ2-5, with 13 bases that match TRBD2. This CDR3 region has 16 residues. Germline loops: CDR1 PRHDT, CDR2 FYEKMQ (reference sequence). The V and J ends lost 5 bases and 3 bases, in that order; junction bases with no gene match: 6. CDR3 in amino acids: CASSPRTSGSEETQYF. The DNA of the CDR3 is TGTGCCAGCAGCCCGCGGACTAGCGGGAGTGAAGAGACCCAGTACTTC.

There are many counts of this clonotype. This rearrangement joins TRBV18 to TRBJ2-5, with 11 bases fitting TRBD2. V lost 3 bases and J lost 5; bases outside the gene matches: 11. The CDR3 covers 17 residues. CDR1 is KGHSH and CDR2 is LQKENI in the germline V gene. The CDR3 loop is CASSPLLAGAVGETQYF. In DNA, the CDR3 is TGTGCCAGCTCACCTCTACTAGCGGGAGCAGTCGGGGAGACCCAGTACTTC.

This clonotype came up a few times. The chain is built from TRBV20-1 and TRBJ2-2; D not resolved. Per the germline V gene, CDR1 is DFQATT and CDR2 is SNEGSKA (reference sequence). The CDR3 is 14 residues long. CDR3 DNA: TGCAGCGCCTCCCCGACAAAGAACACCGGGGAGCTGTTTTTT. It translates to CSASPTKNTGELFF.

This clonotype was seen ten or more times. This chain uses TRBV7-3 with TRBJ2-2; 12 bases line up with TRBD2. V dropped 5 bases and J dropped 1; count of bases not matched to a gene: 8. The CDR3 length is 18 residues. The germline gives CDR1 SGHTA, CDR2 FQGTGA. The CDR3 region is CASSTVPGLAGNTGELFF. For the CDR3, the DNA is TGTGCCAGCAGCACAGTACCGGGACTAGCGGGGAACACCGGGGAGCTGTTTTTT.

Ten or more counts support this clonotype. The chain has TRBV4-2 and TRBJ1-2; a weak D match, TRBD1 (6 bases). V shed 4 bases and J shed 4 bases, with 19 bases lying between them. CDR1 and CDR2 (germline): LGHNA, YNFKEQ. There are 16 residues in the CDR3. The chain's CDR3 is CASSLVVGGGSYGYTF. The CDR3 nucleotides read TGTGCCAGCAGCCTAGTGGTCGGAGGGGGAAGCTATGGCTACACCTTC.

This clonotype was counted ten times or more. The chain employs TRBV11-2 and TRBJ1-5, with a weak D call TRBD1 (5 bases). The V end was cut by 0 bases, the J end by 4 bases, with 10 bases between. This CDR3 is built from 15 residues. Germline V CDR1 and CDR2: SGHAT, FQNNGV. In nucleotides, the CDR3 is TGTGCCAGCAGCTTAGATAGGGGACGGAATCAGCCCCAGCATTTT. It yields the protein CASSLDRGRNQPQHF.

The sample holds many counts of this clonotype. CDR3 coding DNA: TGTGCCAGCAGCCAAGACGTTGGGGGTATCGGGGCTTTCTTT. Protein product: CASSQDVGGIGAFF. This chain uses TRBV3-1 with TRBJ1-1, with D possibly TRBD1 on 5 matching bases. CDR3 size: 14 residues. The germline gives CDR1 LGHDT, CDR2 YNNKEL (reference sequence). V gave up 0 bases and J gave up 11 bases, with 16 bases separating them.

This clonotype was seen only a few times. V and J are TRBV6-1 and TRBJ2-3; D is unclear. The germline gives CDR1 MNHNS, CDR2 SASEGT. Trimming stripped 6 bases from V and 2 bases from J, with 24 bases between. CDR3 length equals 18 residues. The CDR3 DNA reads as TGTGCCAGCAGCCGACTGGGTCCGGGCCCAATGGACACAGATACGCAGTATTTT. Protein product: CASSRLGPGPMDTDTQYF.

This chain uses TRBV24-1 with TRBJ1-4, with a weak D call TRBD1 (6 bases). Trimming took 2 bases from V and 4 from J, leaving 19 bases between them. Germline V gene data show CDR1 as KGHDR and CDR2 as SFDVKD. The CDR3 is made up of 18 amino acids. The CDR3 sequence: CATSDSGAQGPLNEKLFF. The CDR3 region has the DNA TGTGCCACCAGTGATTCGGGGGCCCAGGGGCCCCTTAATGAAAAACTGTTTTTT.

This clonotype was recorded at least ten times. This chain links TRBV7-3 with TRBJ2-1; TRBD2 aligns across 10 bases. The CDR3 length is 19 residues. Germline CDR1 reads SGHTA; CDR2 reads FQGTGA. V was pared by 2 bases and J by 8 bases, with 18 bases of the junction left unmatched. CDR3 DNA: TGTGCCAGCAGCTTACAATCCCCCTCGGCTAGCGGGAGTTGGTATGAGCAGTTCTTC. Translating gives CASSLQSPSASGSWYEQFF.

This clonotype was observed a single time. This chain uses TRBV15 with TRBJ1-2; 10 bases line up with TRBD1. The CDR3 runs 13 residues. Germline CDR1 is LNHNV and CDR2 is YYDKDF (reference sequence). V lost 6 bases, J lost 7 bases, and 5 bases stayed unmatched. This CDR3 reads CATRRQGASGYTF. DNA of the CDR3: TGTGCCACCAGGAGACAGGGGGCCTCTGGCTACACCTTC.

This clonotype was picked up many times. V is TRBV5-8 and J is TRBJ1-2; no definite D call. V was pared by 6 bases and J by 0 bases, with 9 bases between. CDR1 is SGHTS, CDR2 YDEGEE, per germline. The CDR3 totals 13 residues. CDR3 DNA sequence: TGTGCCAGCACGCCAAACCCTAACTATGGCTACACCTTC. This codes for CASTPNPNYGYTF.

This chain links TRBV15 with TRBJ1-1, with D tentatively TRBD1 (6 bases). Per the germline V gene, CDR1 is LNHNV and CDR2 is YYDKDF (reference sequence). The CDR3 consists of 18 residues. V lost 0 bases and J 3 bases, leaving 20 bases between the germline ends. CDR3 protein: CATSRDLGEGGQDTEAFF. CDR3 nucleotides: TGTGCCACCAGCAGAGATTTGGGGGAGGGGGGGCAAGACACTGAAGCTTTCTTT.

At least ten counts were recorded for this clonotype. This chain connects TRBV7-2 to TRBJ2-2; D remains ambiguous. The CDR3 length is 14 residues. V lost 2 bases and J lost 7, with 11 bases in between. In germline, CDR1 is SGHTA, CDR2 FQGNSA. CDR3 sequence: CASSLIAQYGELFF. CDR3 nucleotide sequence: TGTGCCAGCAGCTTAATAGCCCAGTACGGGGAGCTGTTTTTT.

The chain recombines TRBV10-1 with TRBJ1-2; tentative D call: TRBD1 (5 bases). Germline CDR1 is WNHNN and CDR2 is SYGVQD (reference sequence). This CDR3 is built from 15 residues. V lost 2 bases and J 4 bases, leaving 14 bases between the germline ends. The chain's CDR3 is CASSEDGTPSYGYTF. The CDR3 DNA is TGCGCCAGCAGTGAGGACGGGACTCCTTCCTATGGCTACACCTTC.

This clonotype was detected only a few times. This chain joins TRBV4-1 and TRBJ2-1; no firm D call. Trimming removed 0 bases from V and 6 bases from J, with 9 bases in between. This CDR3 is 14 amino acids long. Germline lookup yields CDR1 MGHRA and CDR2 YSYEKL. CDR3 in amino acids: CASSQESGSNEQFF. The CDR3 coding sequence is TGCGCCAGCAGCCAAGAGTCAGGCTCCAATGAGCAGTTCTTC.

In this sample, this clonotype turned up a few times. The rearrangement uses TRBV5-4 and TRBJ1-2, with a possible D match to TRBD1 (6 bases). Trimming removed 5 bases at V and 0 bases at J, with 17 bases between. Germline assignment: CDR1 SGHNT and CDR2 YYREEE (reference sequence). The CDR3 length is 16 residues. The CDR3: CASRAGVEYPNYGYTF. CDR3 bases: TGTGCCAGCAGGGCAGGGGTAGAATATCCTAACTATGGCTACACCTTC.

The sample holds a few counts of this clonotype. The rearrangement links TRBV5-4 to TRBJ2-1; 8 bases are a match to TRBD1. The CDR3 is 16 residues long. In germline, CDR1 is SGHNT, CDR2 YYREEE (reference sequence). V dropped 4 bases and J dropped 1; count of bases not matched to a gene: 7. CDR3 in amino acids: CASSPRTGKSYNEQFF. CDR3 nucleotides: TGTGCCAGCAGCCCCAGGACAGGGAAATCCTACAATGAGCAGTTCTTC.